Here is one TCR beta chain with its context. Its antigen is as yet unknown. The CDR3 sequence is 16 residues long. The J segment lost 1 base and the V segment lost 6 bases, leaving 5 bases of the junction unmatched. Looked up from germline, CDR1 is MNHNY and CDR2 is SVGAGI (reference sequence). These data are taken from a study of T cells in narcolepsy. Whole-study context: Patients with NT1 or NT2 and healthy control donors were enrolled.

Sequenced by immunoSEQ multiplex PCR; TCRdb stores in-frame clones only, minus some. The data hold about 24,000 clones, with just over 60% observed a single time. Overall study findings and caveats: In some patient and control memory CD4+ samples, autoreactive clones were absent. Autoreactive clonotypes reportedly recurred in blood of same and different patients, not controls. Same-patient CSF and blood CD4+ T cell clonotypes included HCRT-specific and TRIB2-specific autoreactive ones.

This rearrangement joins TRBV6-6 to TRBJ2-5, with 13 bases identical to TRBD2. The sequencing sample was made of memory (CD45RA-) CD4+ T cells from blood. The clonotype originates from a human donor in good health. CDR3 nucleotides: TGTGCCAGCAGAGGGGGACTAGCGGGGACCCAAGAGACCCAGTACTTC. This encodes CASRGGLAGTQETQYF.